Included here is one T cell receptor (beta chain) sequence, with context. Its antigen is currently unknown. The entry originates in a study of radiotherapy plus CTLA-4 blockade in lung cancer. In the study overall: Around 18% of enrolled patients responded objectively, and roughly 30% had disease control.

The table came from immunoSEQ multiplex PCR; TCRdb's copy has only in-frame clones and leaves some out. The sample holds approximately 33,000 clones; around 80% are singletons and the top ten take 6% to 8%. Enrolled patients, whose metastatic non-small-cell lung cancer was chemo-refractory, received focal radiation plus CTLA-4 blockade with ipilimumab. General study results and limits: Best predicting response, reportedly, were early blood T cell clone dynamics, with interferon-beta. After radiotherapy and ipilimumab, tumor-derived clones expanded in peripheral blood.

CDR1 is SGHRS and CDR2 is YFSETQ in the germline V gene. This CDR3 spans 13 amino acids. The ends were cut back, 2 bases at V and 1 base at J, with 4 bases in the middle. The chain is built from TRBV5-1 and TRBJ1-3; unclear D gene. The TCR originated in a human donor with non-small cell lung cancer who had stable disease on radiotherapy plus ipilimumab. Source: peripheral blood, taken from a patient treated with radiotherapy plus ipilimumab. The CDR3 nucleotides read TGCGCCAGCAGCTTCGGATCTGGAAACACCATATATTTT. This codes for CASSFGSGNTIYF.